This T cell receptor (beta chain) was captured by sequencing in a study of shared clonotypes between healthy human individuals. This clone was observed once. Its antigen is not identified. Study findings and constraints: Blood alone was sampled, and tissue repertoires likely differ.

The repertoire was sequenced with immunoSEQ multiplex PCR; TCRdb's copy has only in-frame clones and lacks some. The table records over a million clones, approximately 98% of them present only once. The CDR3 consists of 15 residues. The V and J ends lost 9 bases and 2 bases, in that order; junction bases with no gene match: 10. The V gene's germline CDR1 is WSHSY and CDR2 SAAADI. The sequence came from a man younger than 40 in good health. The chain has TRBV10-2 and TRBJ2-3, with TRBD2 identical over 8 bases. Material for sequencing was naive CD4+ T cells sorted from blood. Subset: CD45RA+ positively selected. As DNA, the CDR3 is TGCGCCAGTGCCTTAGCGGGATCGTTCACAGATACGCAGTATTTT. Translation: CASALAGSFTDTQYF.